The 5 T cell receptor beta chains in this list originate from one sample, sequenced in a study of control samples from healthy donors and cancer patients (TCRdb year 2020). The library relied on the immunoSEQ multiplex PCR assay. This is the immuneACCESS table as TCRdb keeps it, with only in-frame sequences that have V and J called. A part of the clones is gone; compared with another copy, unresolved V genes explain less than half, and the rest is unexplained. Recorded for this sample are 100,000 to 150,000 clones; about 90% of them occurred a single time. The top ten clonotypes cover about 1.8% of the sample. The specimen sequenced was blood. The receptors derive from a man aged 18 to 29 in good health.

J is TRBJ2-3 and V is TRBV7-3; perhaps TRBD1 as D (6 bases). Germline V gene data show CDR1 as SGHTA and CDR2 as FQGTGA. The CDR3 runs to 16 residues. With 5 bases removed from V and 6 bases from J, the gap between germline ends came to 21 bases. CDR3 nucleotides: TGTGCCAGCAGCCAAAATCCGGGACAACGTCTGGATACGCAGTATTTT. Residues: CASSQNPGQRLDTQYF.

This rearrangement joins TRBV25-1 to TRBJ1-1; D possibly corresponds to TRBD1 (6 bases). Trimming left V 4 bases short and J 10 bases short, with 19 bases between. Germline V gene lookup returns CDR1 MGHDK and CDR2 SYGVNS. The CDR3 length is 14 residues. DNA for the CDR3: TGTGCCAGCAGTGTTAATCCCGGGGACAAGGGAGCTTTCTTT. Its translation: CASSVNPGDKGAFF.

The chain is built from TRBV10-3 and TRBJ1-5; no clear D gene. CDR3 length equals 16 residues. Per germline, CDR1 ENHRY and CDR2 SYGVKD. The V end lost 2 bases, the J end lost 1 base, and 12 bases lay between the germline ends. CDR3 protein: CAISERGLSSNQPQHF. As DNA, the CDR3 is TGTGCCATCAGTGAGCGTGGACTAAGCAGCAATCAGCCCCAGCATTTT.

The V gene is TRBV9, the J gene TRBJ1-4; unclear D gene. Trimming stripped 0 bases from V and 0 bases from J, with 12 bases between. The CDR3 runs to 17 residues. Germline V gene lookup returns CDR1 SGDLS and CDR2 YYNGEE. DNA for the CDR3: TGTGCCAGCAGCGTAGATGGGAGGCGTGCAACTAATGAAAAACTGTTTTTT. It yields the protein CASSVDGRRATNEKLFF.

The chain combines TRBV10-2 with TRBJ2-3, with TRBD1 as a possible D gene (5 bases). Looked up from germline, CDR1 is WSHSY and CDR2 is SAAADI. The CDR3 contains 13 residues. V shed 10 bases and J shed 5 bases, with 16 bases lying between them. CDR3 amino acids: CAMSARVLDTQYF. As DNA, the CDR3 is TGCGCCATGTCTGCCAGGGTTTTAGATACGCAGTATTTT.